What follows are 8 T cell receptor beta chains derived from one specimen sequenced in a study of T cell repertoires in cytomegalovirus infection. MiXCR, run by TCRdb on the reads, gives a single entry per CDR3 protein. The data show around 300,000 distinct CDR3 sequences, around a quarter seen once. Which antigens these TCRs recognize remains unknown. Sequences were derived from cultured PBMCs, sampled from culture after CMV antigen stimulation. These receptors all stem from a human donor in good health (CMV status not recorded). Some clones in this sample may be carry-over from other donors' samples.

This clonotype was counted many times. The chain carries TRBV7-2 and TRBJ1-2; TRBD1 is a possible D gene (6 bases). The CDR3 consists of 16 residues. V was pared by 3 bases and J by 7 bases, with 21 bases between. Germline V gives CDR1 SGHTA, CDR2 FQGNSA. This CDR3 reads CASSLGGAGPGSGYTF. The CDR3 nucleotides are TGTGCCAGCAGCTTGGGGGGGGCGGGACCAGGATCTGGCTACACCTTC.

This clonotype has only a few counts. This chain connects TRBV20-1 to TRBJ2-1; D might be TRBD1 or TRBD2, each matching 5 bases. The germline V gene encodes CDR1 DFQATT and CDR2 SNEGSKA (reference sequence). Trimming stripped 5 bases from V and 10 bases from J, with 27 bases between. CDR3 length equals 16 residues. The CDR3, as DNA: TGCAGTGCTGTATTCTTCCGGGACGGCCAGGGAAGAGAGCAGTTCTTC. Translating it yields CSAVFFRDGQGREQFF.

Only a few counts were recorded for this clonotype. The chain uses TRBV9 and TRBJ2-1; 8 nucleotides line up with TRBD2. CDR1 SGDLS and CDR2 YYNGEE come from the germline V gene. Unmatched junction bases numbered 11, after V lost 0 bases and J lost 6 bases. The CDR3 runs 17 residues. CDR3 protein: CASSVALGIAGSNEQFF. CDR3 coding DNA: TGTGCCAGCAGCGTAGCTCTTGGGATAGCGGGGAGCAATGAGCAGTTCTTC.

The chain employs TRBV5-1 and TRBJ2-2; possible D gene TRBD1, 6 bases. V was pared by 4 bases and J by 0 bases, with 10 bases between. The CDR3 is made up of 15 amino acids. Germline assignment: CDR1 SGHRS and CDR2 YFSETQ. CDR3 loop: CASSPDSPNTGELFF. The CDR3 nucleotides read TGCGCCAGCAGCCCGGACAGCCCGAACACCGGGGAGCTGTTTTTT.

This clonotype was recorded many times. V usage is TRBV7-2 and J usage is TRBJ2-1, with 10 bases identical to TRBD2. This CDR3 spans 15 amino acids. The ends lost 5 bases at V and 6 bases at J; junction bases unmatched: 7. Germline V gene sequence: CDR1 SGHTA, CDR2 FQGNSA. The CDR3 spells CASSPYGTSVNEQFF. The CDR3 DNA is TGTGCCAGCAGCCCATATGGGACTAGCGTCAATGAGCAGTTCTTC.

This clonotype appeared a few times. The chain combines TRBV11-2 with TRBJ2-7, with 7 nucleotides matching TRBD2. Germline V lookup: CDR1 SGHAT, CDR2 FQNNGV. The junction had 10 bases not matched to a gene; V was cut back by 5 bases and J by 0 bases. The CDR3 runs to 16 residues. CDR3 bases: TGTGCCAGCAGCCTCGAGACTAGCTCGGACTCCTACGAGCAGTACGTC. As protein: CASSLETSSDSYEQYV.

V usage is TRBV5-1 and J usage is TRBJ2-7, with 10 positions matching TRBD2. The CDR3 spans 16 residues. Germline lookup yields CDR1 SGHRS and CDR2 YFSETQ. V trimming: 4 bases; J trimming: 2 bases; junction bases outside the gene matches: 9. The CDR3 sequence is CASSVGAGGGAYEQYF. In nucleotides, the CDR3 is TGCGCCAGCAGCGTAGGAGCGGGAGGGGGGGCCTACGAGCAGTACTTC.

Details on this clonotype: Its ends do not fully match the called genes, so a read error is possible. V usage is TRBV7-8 and J usage is TRBJ2-5; perhaps TRBD2 as D (5 bases). The CDR3 has 15 amino acids. Germline V gene lookup returns CDR1 SGHVS and CDR2 FQNEAQ. The CDR3: CASSSQGRVRETQYF. DNA for the CDR3: TGTGCCAGCAGCTCCCAAGGGCGGGTGAGGGAGACCCAATACTTC. Full variable domain (outside the CDR3, taken from reference TRBV7-8 and TRBJ2-5): GAGVSQSPRYKVAKRGQDVALRCDPISGHVSLFWYQQALGQGPEFLTYFQNEAQLDKSGLPSDRFFAERPEGSVSTLKIQRTQQEDSAVYLCASSSQGRVRETQYFGPGTRLLVL.